Below are 26 T cell receptor beta chains sequenced from a single sample in a study of control samples from healthy donors and cancer patients. Using immunoSEQ multiplex PCR, the repertoire was profiled, and TCRdb retains in-frame clones only, with some absent. The table has about 270,000 clones, 82% seen once. What was sequenced was PBMCs. These receptors all come from an older woman with lung cancer.

This clone appeared once. CDR3 residues: CASSYTSGGAGWTQYF. CDR3 coding DNA: TGTGCCAGCAGTTATACTAGCGGGGGGGCTGGATGGACCCAGTACTTC. The chain recombines TRBV6-5 with TRBJ2-5, with TRBD2 matching over 13 bases. CDR3 length: 16 residues. Germline trimming cut 3 bases from V and 7 bases from J; bases unmatched to any gene: 8. Looked up from germline, CDR1 is MNHEY and CDR2 is SVGAGI.

The J gene is TRBJ1-1, the V gene TRBV3-1 (or the pseudogene TRBV3-2); D perhaps matches TRBD1 (5 bases). This CDR3 is 11 amino acids long. The germline V gene encodes CDR1 LGHDT and CDR2 YNNKEL (reference sequence). V lost 7 bases to trimming and J lost 6 bases, with 9 bases between them. CDR3 in DNA: TGTGCCAGCATGCAGGGAGCTGAAGCTTTCTTT. Translated: CASMQGAEAFF.

This chain connects TRBV15 to TRBJ1-1; D not resolved. The V end lost 0 bases, the J end lost 4 bases, and 6 bases lay between the germline ends. The length of the CDR3 is 13 residues. In germline, CDR1 is LNHNV, CDR2 YYDKDF (reference sequence). CDR3 coding DNA: TGTGCCACCAGCAGAGATAGGATCACTGAAGCTTTCTTT. Translating it yields CATSRDRITEAFF.

This chain uses TRBV18 with TRBJ1-3; no reliable D call. Trimming took off 3 bases at V and 1 base at J, with 7 bases between the two ends. Germline CDR1 is KGHSH and CDR2 is LQKENI. The CDR3 length is 14 residues. This chain's CDR3 is CASSPSGSGNTIYF. As DNA, the CDR3 is TGTGCCAGCTCACCGTCCGGGTCTGGAAACACCATATATTTT.

This chain joins TRBV14 and TRBJ2-1, with 8 bases lining up with TRBD2. The CDR3 totals 15 residues. Germline V gene data show CDR1 as SGHDN and CDR2 as FVKESK. After removal of 4 bases from V and 9 bases from J, the junction contained 11 bases not matched to a gene. CDR3 DNA sequence: TGTGCCAGCAGCCTCTCAACCGCCGGGGGGGGTGAGCAGTTCTTC. Protein sequence: CASSLSTAGGGEQFF.

The V call is TRBV19, the J call TRBJ1-1; tentatively, D is TRBD1 (5 bases). V gave up 6 bases and J gave up 11 bases, with 25 bases separating them. Per germline, CDR1 LNHDA and CDR2 SQIVND (reference sequence). The CDR3 contains 15 residues. Here the CDR3 DNA reads TGTGCCAGTAGCGCTCGAACGGGGCAGGGTGAGTACGCTTTCTTT. Its protein is CASSARTGQGEYAFF.

This rearrangement joins TRBV12-3 or TRBV12-4 to TRBJ1-6; D is unresolved. V was cut by 2 bases and J by 7 bases, with 6 bases left in between. The CDR3 is 13 amino acids. The CDR3 is CASSLQVNSPLHF. For the CDR3, the DNA is TGTGCCAGCAGTTTACAGGTCAATTCACCCCTCCACTTT.

The chain uses TRBV5-1 and TRBJ1-1; D gene unclear. Between the trimmed V and J ends, which lost 5 bases and 1 base, there was a span of 15 bases. Looked up from germline, CDR1 is SGHRS and CDR2 is YFSETQ. CDR3 length: 15 residues. The CDR3 here is CASSSNLGGNTEAFF. Here the CDR3 DNA reads TGCGCCAGCAGTTCTAACTTGGGAGGGAACACTGAAGCTTTCTTT.

This clone was seen a handful of times. The chain recombines TRBV6-6 with TRBJ2-5; no reliable D call. V was trimmed by 6 bases and J by 4 bases, leaving 15 bases between them. The CDR3 has 14 residues. The germline V gene has CDR1 MNHNY and CDR2 SVGAGI (reference sequence). CDR3 nucleotides: TGTGCCAGCAGCATTTCGGAAGAAGGAGAGACCCAGTACTTC. It encodes CASSISEEGETQYF.

Only a few counts were recorded for this clone. This sequence joins TRBV7-6 and TRBJ1-1; 7 nucleotides agree with TRBD1. In germline, CDR1 is SGHVS, CDR2 FNYEAQ. V was pared by 5 bases and J by 8 bases, with 11 bases of the junction left unmatched. The CDR3 loop spans 14 amino acids. The CDR3 region is CASSQTNRGSEAFF. The CDR3 DNA sequence: TGTGCCAGCAGCCAAACTAACAGGGGATCGGAAGCTTTCTTT. The full variable domain, rest sourced from reference TRBV7-6 and TRBJ1-1, is GAGVSQSPRYKVTKRGQDVALRCDPISGHVSLYWYRQALGQGPEFLTYFNYEAQQDKSGLPNDRFSAERPEGSISTLTIQRTEQRDSAMYRCASSQTNRGSEAFFGQGTRLTVV.

This clone appeared once. As DNA, the CDR3 is TGTGCCAGCACCAGTGGACTGGCCGTGGGAGAGACCCAGTACTTC. It is translated as CASTSGLAVGETQYF. The rearrangement uses TRBV6-5 and TRBJ2-5, with a tentative D call TRBD2 (5 bases). The germline CDR1 and CDR2 sequences are MNHEY and SVGAGI. V lost 7 bases and J lost 4, with 19 bases in between. The CDR3 runs 15 residues.

This clone has just one count. The genes are TRBV10-3 and TRBJ1-5; D is possibly TRBD1 (5 bases). Germline V lookup: CDR1 ENHRY, CDR2 SYGVKD. This CDR3 has 15 residues. The V end lost 3 bases, the J end lost 4 bases, and 13 bases lay between the germline ends. The CDR3: CAISEKRGGNQPQHF. The CDR3 DNA reads TGTGCCATCAGTGAAAAGAGGGGCGGGAATCAGCCCCAGCATTTT.

J is TRBJ1-3 and V is TRBV18; maybe TRBD1 (6 bases). Trimming removed 7 bases from V and 4 bases from J, with 14 bases in between. The CDR3 totals 14 residues. Germline V gives CDR1 KGHSH, CDR2 LQKENI. The CDR3 loop reads CASYPGGSGNTIYF. In DNA, the CDR3 is TGTGCCAGCTATCCCGGGGGCTCGGGAAACACCATATATTTT.

The chain is built from TRBV2 and TRBJ1-2; maybe TRBD1 (5 bases). The CDR3 runs to 15 residues. The V and J ends lost 3 bases and 3 bases respectively, with 14 bases between them. Germline CDR1 is SNHLY and CDR2 is FYNNEI. The CDR3 region has the DNA TGTGCCAGCAGTGACGATCGGGGGTCTTACTATGGCTACACCTTC. It translates to CASSDDRGSYYGYTF. The whole variable domain, filled in from reference TRBV2 and TRBJ1-2, reads EPEVTQTPSHQVTQMGQEVILRCVPISNHLYFYWYRQILGQKVEFLVSFYNNEISEKSEIFDDQFSVERPDGSNFTLKIRSTKLEDSAMYFCASSDDRGSYYGYTFGSGTRLTVV.

This chain uses TRBV5-1 with TRBJ1-1; tentatively, D is TRBD1 (5 bases). This CDR3 spans 15 amino acids. V gave up 3 bases and J gave up 1 base, with 13 bases separating them. CDR1 SGHRS and CDR2 YFSETQ come from the germline V gene. The CDR3 is CASSSYDRPNTEAFF. CDR3 nucleotides: TGCGCCAGCAGCTCCTATGACAGACCGAACACTGAAGCTTTCTTT. Supplemented by reference TRBV5-1 and TRBJ1-1, the full variable domain reads KAGVTQTPRYLIKTRGQQVTLSCSPISGHRSVSWYQQTPGQGLQFLFEYFSETQRNKGNFPGRFSGRQFSNSRSEMNVSTLELGDSALYLCASSSYDRPNTEAFFGQGTRLTVV.

This sequence joins TRBV5-1 and TRBJ1-3, with D possibly matching TRBD1 (5 bases). The CDR3 sequence is 12 residues long. V was cut by 2 bases and J by 7 bases, with 7 bases left in between. CDR1 SGHRS and CDR2 YFSETQ come from the germline V gene. The CDR3 reads CASSLGANTIYF. As DNA, the CDR3 is TGCGCCAGCAGCTTAGGGGCCAACACCATATATTTT.

V and J are TRBV6-5 and TRBJ2-2; D gene unclear. V was shortened by 2 bases and J by 4 bases, with 5 bases between the two germline ends. CDR3 length equals 13 residues. Germline V gives CDR1 MNHEY, CDR2 SVGAGI. CDR3 loop: CASSYLLTGELFF. As DNA, the CDR3 is TGTGCCAGCAGTTACCTCCTCACCGGGGAGCTGTTTTTT.

The genes are TRBV9 and TRBJ2-3; TRBD1 aligns across 9 bases. With V trimmed by 3 bases and J by 3 bases, 5 bases remained unmatched. Germline values: CDR1 SGDLS, CDR2 YYNGEE. The CDR3 is made up of 15 amino acids. This CDR3 reads CASSEGGQGTDTQYF. CDR3 DNA: TGTGCCAGCAGCGAGGGCGGACAGGGGACAGATACGCAGTATTTT. The full variable domain, its missing parts supplied by reference TRBV9 and TRBJ2-3, is DSGVTQTPKHLITATGQRVTLRCSPRSGDLSVYWYQQSLDQGLQFLIQYYNGEERAKGNILERFSAQQFPDLHSELNLSSLELGDSALYFCASSEGGQGTDTQYFGPGTRLTVL.

There are a few counts of this clone. This chain links TRBV21-1 with TRBJ1-4. TRBV21-1 is a pseudogene locus. This CDR3 has 13 residues. The CDR3 DNA reads TGTGCCAGCAAGAGCAAAAGGAGAGAAAAACTGTTTTTT. It is translated as CASKSKRREKLFF.

This clone was seen a few times. CDR3 DNA: TGTGCCAGCAGCTTCCAGGGTAGATTCGGAAACACCATATATTTT. The encoded protein is CASSFQGRFGNTIYF. The chain joins TRBV11-3 to TRBJ1-3, with TRBD1 as a possible D gene (5 bases). V was clipped by 3 bases and J by 4 bases, with 13 bases between them. The CDR3 has 15 residues. The germline V gene has CDR1 SGHNT and CDR2 YENEEA. Complete variable domain (other parts from reference TRBV11-3 and TRBJ1-3): EAGVVQSPRYKIIEKKQPVAFWCNPISGHNTLYWYLQNLGQGPELLIRYENEEAVDDSQLPKDRFSAERLKGVDSTLKIQPAELGDSAVYLCASSFQGRFGNTIYFGEGSWLTVV.

The rearrangement joins TRBV5-1 to TRBJ2-3, with D uncertain. The V gene lost 0 bases and the J gene lost 2 bases, with 7 bases spanning the gap. The CDR3 spans 14 residues. Germline V gene sequence: CDR1 SGHRS, CDR2 YFSETQ. CDR3 loop: CASSLDQATDTQYF. In nucleotides, the CDR3 is TGCGCCAGCAGCTTGGACCAGGCCACAGATACGCAGTATTTT.

Remarks on this clone: Other DNA variants within this sample encode the same CDR3. The V call is TRBV28, the J call TRBJ2-7, with a possible D match to TRBD1 (6 bases). Germline CDR1 is MDHEN and CDR2 is SYDVKM. The CDR3 extends over 13 amino acids. Trimming pared 2 bases from V and 2 bases from J, leaving 7 bases between. CDR3 DNA sequence: TGTGCCAGCAGTTTAACAGGGCCCTACGAGCAGTACTTC. It codes for CASSLTGPYEQYF. Filled out from reference TRBV28 and TRBJ2-7, the complete variable domain reads DVKVTQSSRYLVKRTGEKVFLECVQDMDHENMFWYRQDPGLGLRLIYFSYDVKMKEKGDIPEGYSVSREKKERFSLILESASTNQTSMYLCASSLTGPYEQYFGPGTRLTVT.

V and J are TRBV5-1 and TRBJ2-1; 13 nucleotides match TRBD2. The V gene end was trimmed by 3 bases and the J gene end by 7 bases; junction bases not matched to a gene: 7. The CDR3 contains 16 residues. Germline V gives CDR1 SGHRS, CDR2 YFSETQ. This CDR3 is CASSSLTSGGMNEQFF. The CDR3 coding sequence is TGCGCCAGCAGCTCGCTGACTAGCGGGGGGATGAATGAGCAGTTCTTC.

The chain links TRBV11-2 to TRBJ1-2; TRBD1 might be the D (6 bases). This CDR3 contains 14 residues. The germline V gene has CDR1 SGHAT and CDR2 FQNNGV. V was trimmed by 3 bases and J by 0 bases, leaving 8 bases between them. CDR3 loop: CASSLRTANYGYTF. The DNA of the CDR3 is TGTGCCAGCAGCTTGAGGACAGCTAACTATGGCTACACCTTC. Looking up the rest from reference TRBV11-2 and TRBJ1-2 gives the full variable domain: EAGVAQSPRYKIIEKRQSVAFWCNPISGHATLYWYQQILGQGPKLLIQFQNNGVVDDSQLPKDRFSAERLKGVDSTLKIQPAKLEDSAVYLCASSLRTANYGYTFGSGTRLTVV.

This clone was seen a handful of times. This chain connects TRBV19 to TRBJ1-2; TRBD1 might be the D (5 bases). Germline V CDR1 and CDR2: LNHDA, SQIVND (reference sequence). V was trimmed by 5 bases and J by 6 bases, leaving 13 bases between them. This CDR3 comprises 13 residues. The CDR3 nucleotides read TGTGCCAGTAGTTTGGGACTTGTGGATGGCTACACCTTC. It translates to CASSLGLVDGYTF.

This chain connects TRBV6-5 to TRBJ1-5; no clear D. The CDR3 contains 12 residues. Trimming shortened V by 7 bases and J by 2 bases, and 6 bases separated the two germline ends. Germline loops: CDR1 MNHEY, CDR2 SVGAGI. DNA for the CDR3: TGTGCCAGCACCTCCGGCAATCAGCCCCAGCATTTT. This gives the protein CASTSGNQPQHF.